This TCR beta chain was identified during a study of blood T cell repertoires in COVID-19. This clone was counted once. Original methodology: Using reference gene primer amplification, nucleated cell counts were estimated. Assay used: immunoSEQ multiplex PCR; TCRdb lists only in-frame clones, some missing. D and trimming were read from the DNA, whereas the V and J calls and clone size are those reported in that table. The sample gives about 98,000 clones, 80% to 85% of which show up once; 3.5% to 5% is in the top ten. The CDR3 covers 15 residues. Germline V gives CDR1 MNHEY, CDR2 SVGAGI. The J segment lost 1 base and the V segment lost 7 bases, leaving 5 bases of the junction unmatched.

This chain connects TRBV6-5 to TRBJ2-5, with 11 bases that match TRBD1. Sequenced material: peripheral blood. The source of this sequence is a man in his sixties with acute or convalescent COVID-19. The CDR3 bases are TGTGCCAGCAAGACGGACAGGGGGCTCCAAGAGACCCAGTACTTC. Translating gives CASKTDRGLQETQYF.